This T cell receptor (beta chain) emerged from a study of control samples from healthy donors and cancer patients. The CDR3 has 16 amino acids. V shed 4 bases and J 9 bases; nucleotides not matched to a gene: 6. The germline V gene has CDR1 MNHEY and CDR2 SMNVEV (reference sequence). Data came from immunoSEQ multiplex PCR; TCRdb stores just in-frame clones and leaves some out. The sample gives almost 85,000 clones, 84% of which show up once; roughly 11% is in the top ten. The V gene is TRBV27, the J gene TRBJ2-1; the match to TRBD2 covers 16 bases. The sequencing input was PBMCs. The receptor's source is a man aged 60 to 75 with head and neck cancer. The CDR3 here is CASSSPGLAGGVEQFF. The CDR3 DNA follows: TGTGCCAGCAGTTCACCGGGACTAGCGGGAGGGGTTGAGCAGTTCTTC.